This T cell receptor beta chain was found in a study of blood T cell repertoires in COVID-19. Original processing notes: Reference gene primer amplification in the assay estimated nucleated cell counts. Only in-frame clones appear in the TCRdb table, and some are missing; sequencing was by immunoSEQ multiplex PCR. V, J and clone size were drawn from that table, and D and trimming were deduced from the DNA. This table has 120,000 to 150,000 clones, approximately 79% appearing once. The CDR3 runs 17 residues. With 3 bases clipped from V and 0 bases from J, the junction kept 6 bases outside the gene matches. Germline CDR1 SGHRS, CDR2 YFSETQ.

The receptor's source is a man in his 60s with acute or convalescent COVID-19. This sequence joins TRBV5-1 and TRBJ2-3; TRBD2 matches 11 bases. Sequenced sample: peripheral blood. CDR3 sequence reads: CASSSTGTSGSTDTQYF. Written as DNA, the CDR3 is TGCGCCAGCAGCTCGACCGGGACTAGCGGAAGCACAGATACGCAGTATTTT.